This TCR beta chain was captured by sequencing in a study of CD8 T cells in Susac syndrome. The RNA input was about 0.45 to 1 ug, and it was reverse transcribed with random hexamers. TCR beta CDR3 was amplified by immunoSEQ multiplex PCR. This amplification extended across 54 Vbeta and 13 Jbeta segments. TCRdb called the immunoSEQ multiplex PCR reads again in MiXCR, with one record for every CDR3 protein. The data show about 290,000 distinct CDR3 sequences, roughly 90% seen once. The CDR3 has 13 residues. Germline-derived CDR1 and CDR2 are MNHEY and SMNVEV (reference sequence). Trimming cost V 4 bases and J 7 bases, with 11 bases left between them. Sequencing of TCR beta was performed on blood CD8+ T cells and on blood CD4+ T cells. Negative isolation was used for CD8+ and CD4+ T cells and FACS enrichment for TEMRA cells.

This receptor was obtained from a human donor with multiple sclerosis. Sequenced input: CD8+ T cells from PBMCs. The V gene is TRBV27, the J gene TRBJ1-5, with a weak D call TRBD1 (6 bases). CDR3 DNA sequence: TGTGCCAGCAGTTGGGGGGGGGCCCAGCCCCAGCATTTT. Protein sequence: CASSWGGAQPQHF.